This T cell receptor (beta chain) was captured by sequencing in a study of vaccination and CD4 T cells after COVID-19. About this clonotype itself: As yet, its antigen is unknown.

This CDR3 region has 13 residues. Trimming stripped 4 bases from V and 2 bases from J, with 8 bases between. The V gene's germline CDR1 is MNHEY and CDR2 SVGEGT. Treatment meaning: approximately 10-day PBMC culture with coronavirus spike peptide pools or control peptides (ViraFEST assay). The Oncomine TCR Beta short-read assay generated sequence data from the DNA of cultured CD4+ T cells. TCRdb analysed the PCR reads with MiXCR anew, one entry per CDR3 protein. The table lists 20,000 to 25,000 distinct CDR3 sequences, roughly 54% of them singletons. Study-wide results and caveats: For convalescent patients, a median about 86% of reactive clones surfaced exclusively after vaccination.

The rearrangement joins TRBV6-2 or TRBV6-3 to TRBJ1-2; D possibly corresponds to TRBD1 (5 bases). The clonotype was recovered from a human donor who had recovered from COVID-19. The specimen was CD4+ T cells from blood, cultured in vitro. CDR3 protein: CASSLGPNYGYTF. CDR3 in DNA: TGTGCCAGCAGTTTGGGACCCAACTATGGCTACACCTTC.